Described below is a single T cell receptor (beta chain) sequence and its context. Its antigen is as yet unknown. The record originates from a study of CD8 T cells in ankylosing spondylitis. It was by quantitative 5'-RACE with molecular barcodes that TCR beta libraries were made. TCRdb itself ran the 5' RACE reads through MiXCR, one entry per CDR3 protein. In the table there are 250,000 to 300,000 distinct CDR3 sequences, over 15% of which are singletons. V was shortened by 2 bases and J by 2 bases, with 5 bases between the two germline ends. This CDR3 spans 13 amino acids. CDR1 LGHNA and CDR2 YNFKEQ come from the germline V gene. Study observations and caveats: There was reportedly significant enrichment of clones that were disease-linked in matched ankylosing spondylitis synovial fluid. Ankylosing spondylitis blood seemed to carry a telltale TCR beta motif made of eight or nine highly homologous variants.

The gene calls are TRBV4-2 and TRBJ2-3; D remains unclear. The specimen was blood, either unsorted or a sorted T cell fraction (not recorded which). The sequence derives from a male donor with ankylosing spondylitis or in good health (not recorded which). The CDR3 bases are TGTGCCAGCAGCCAAACCGACACAGATACGCAGTATTTT. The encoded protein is CASSQTDTDTQYF.